There are a few counts of the clone carrying this T cell receptor (beta chain). Antigen: not known. The CDR3 consists of 15 residues. V was clipped by 0 bases and J by 4 bases; unmatched bases: 4. CDR1 and CDR2 from the germline V gene are SGHNT and YYREEE (reference sequence). 13 Jbeta primers and 60 Vbeta primers were used for the PCR. Here immunoSEQ multiplex PCR was the method, and the copy in TCRdb shows in-frame clones only, minus some. The sample has under 200,000 clones, around 80% seen once. This specimen belongs to a study of cytomegalovirus exposure and HLA in healthy donors. Study overall: In terms of ancestry, the Caucasian-associated cluster contained about 80% of the approximately 430 genotyped donors. Study-level findings and limits: There were about 160 TCR beta chains listed as cytomegalovirus-associated. In a later analysis, TCR beta V- and J-gene trimming was associated with a missense DCLRE1C variant.

Sample: PBMCs. This sequence was found in a woman aged 30 to 39 in good health and CMV-seropositive. The J gene is TRBJ2-3, the V gene TRBV5-4; the match to TRBD1 covers 8 bases. Written as DNA, the CDR3 is TGTGCCAGCAGCTTGGGACAGGGGAGCCCAGATACGCAGTATTTT. Translating gives CASSLGQGSPDTQYF.